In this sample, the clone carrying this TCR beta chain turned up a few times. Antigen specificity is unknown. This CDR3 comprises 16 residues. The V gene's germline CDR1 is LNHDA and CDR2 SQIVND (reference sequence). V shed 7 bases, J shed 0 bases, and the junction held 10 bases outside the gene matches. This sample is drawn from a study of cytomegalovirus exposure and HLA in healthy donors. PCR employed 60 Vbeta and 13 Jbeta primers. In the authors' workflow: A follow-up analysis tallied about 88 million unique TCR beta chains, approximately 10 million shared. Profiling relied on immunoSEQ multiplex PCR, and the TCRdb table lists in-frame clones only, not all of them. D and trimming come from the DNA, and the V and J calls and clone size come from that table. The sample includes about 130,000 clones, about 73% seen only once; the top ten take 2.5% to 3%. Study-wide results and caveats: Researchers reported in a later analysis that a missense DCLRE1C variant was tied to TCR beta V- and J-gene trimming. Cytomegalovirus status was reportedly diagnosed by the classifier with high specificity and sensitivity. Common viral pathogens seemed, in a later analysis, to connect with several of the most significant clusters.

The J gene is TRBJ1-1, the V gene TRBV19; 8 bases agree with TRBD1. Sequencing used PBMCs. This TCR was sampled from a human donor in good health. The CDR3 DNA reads TGTGCCAGTAAGAGGACAGGGCTAAACTTGAACACTGAAGCTTTCTTT. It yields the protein CASKRTGLNLNTEAFF.